This T cell receptor beta chain comes out of a study of OX40 agonist ivuxolimab in advanced cancers. Prior autoimmune disease or systemic immunosuppression barred patients. Blood specimens came from baseline, cycle 4 day 1, and cycle 7 day 1. Clones were read by immunoSEQ multiplex PCR, and TCRdb kept only the in-frame ones, dropping some. The sample includes some 21,000 clones, around 89% of them seen just once. From germline, CDR1 is MGHRA and CDR2 YSYEKL. The CDR3 length is 14 residues. V lost 1 base, J lost 5 bases, and 11 bases lay in between. The TCR sequence derives from an adult with an advanced solid tumor such as melanoma, head and neck, liver or kidney cancer. The J gene is TRBJ1-2, the V gene TRBV4-1; the D is unclear. The source was CD4+ or CD8+ T cells sorted from blood, collected in a trial of the OX40 agonist ivuxolimab. The CDR3 is CASSQVSPLYGYTF. The CDR3 DNA follows: TGCGCCAGCAGCCAAGTTTCCCCCCTTTATGGCTACACCTTC.